What follows is one T cell receptor (beta chain) and its context. Antigen: not known. These data originate in a study of early T cells in non-severe SARS-CoV-2 infection. On the study more broadly: Sequencing of unsorted whole blood was done on bulk RNA, leaving chains unpaired.

The CDR3 has 12 amino acids. The germline V gene encodes CDR1 MGHDK and CDR2 SYGVNS. Deletions cut 9 bases from V and 3 bases from J, with 12 bases between. Attachment of unique molecular identifiers was made to individual cDNA molecules. TCRdb reprocessed the 5' RACE reads with MiXCR, giving one entry per CDR3 protein. This table holds some 80,000 distinct CDR3 sequences, roughly 13% found once. Study-wide results and caveats: Matching results from VDJdb favored anti-spike CD8 responses, leaving private and CD4 specificities undetected.

The sequence derives from an adult who was a healthcare worker with PCR-confirmed SARS-CoV-2 infection or an uninfected control (not recorded which). The chain uses TRBV25-1 and TRBJ2-7; either TRBD1 or TRBD2 may supply D (5 bases each). The sequencing sample was made of whole blood. The CDR3 sequence is CARGRRHYEQYF. In DNA form, the CDR3 reads TGTGCCAGGGGACGGCGACACTACGAGCAGTACTTC.